This T cell receptor (beta chain) was sequenced in a study of T-cell memory formation after mild COVID-19. Study context: TCR clusters were mostly donor specific. Whole-study results and caveats: The second-wave clones peaking on day 37 were not confirmed as SARS-CoV-2-specific. Whereas later expanders leaned CD4+, clones contracting day 15 to 85 showed a balanced CD4/CD8 makeup.

With regard to this clonotype: Antigen unknown.

TCRdb used MiXCR to reprocess the 5' RACE reads, holding one entry per CDR3 protein. The data contain 300,000 or so distinct CDR3 sequences, 15% to 20% of them singletons. The CDR3 is 14 residues long. CDR1 SEHNR and CDR2 FQNEAQ come from the germline V gene (reference sequence). Between the trimmed V and J ends, which lost 7 bases and 6 bases, there was a span of 18 bases. Input material: PBMCs or a T cell subset sorted from them (not recorded which). The chain joins TRBV7-9 to TRBJ1-1; D gene unclear. This TCR came from a man aged 18-30 years who had mild COVID-19 (a few samples of this study predate the infection). Cell type and time point are not known. The CDR3 sequence is CASKGGEMKAEAFF. The CDR3 DNA follows: TGTGCCAGCAAGGGAGGAGAAATGAAGGCTGAAGCTTTCTTT.